The following is a T cell receptor beta chain sequence with its context. Its antigen remains unidentified. It was with 60 Vbeta and 13 Jbeta primers that the PCR ran. TCRdb keeps only in-frame clones here, not all; method: immunoSEQ multiplex PCR. The table shows 200,000 or so clones, with 80% occurring only once. This sample was taken from a study of cytomegalovirus exposure and HLA in healthy donors. Across the whole study: As an earlier analysis found, roughly 180 million T cells yielded 95 million to 130 million unique TCR beta sequences. Overall study results and limits: Differences between HLA loci emerged in a later analysis of TCR association rates, with DRB1 most and HLA-C fewest.

CDR3 size: 14 residues. The germline V gene has CDR1 KGHSH and CDR2 LQKENI. Deletions cut 2 bases from V and 4 bases from J, with 12 bases between. This chain links TRBV18 with TRBJ2-7; D is possibly TRBD1 (5 bases). This clonotype was obtained from a man aged 40-50 years in good health and CMV-seropositive. Sequenced sample: PBMCs. CDR3 bases: TGTGCCAGCTCACCATTAGCCAGGACATACGAGCAGTACTTC. Its translation is CASSPLARTYEQYF.